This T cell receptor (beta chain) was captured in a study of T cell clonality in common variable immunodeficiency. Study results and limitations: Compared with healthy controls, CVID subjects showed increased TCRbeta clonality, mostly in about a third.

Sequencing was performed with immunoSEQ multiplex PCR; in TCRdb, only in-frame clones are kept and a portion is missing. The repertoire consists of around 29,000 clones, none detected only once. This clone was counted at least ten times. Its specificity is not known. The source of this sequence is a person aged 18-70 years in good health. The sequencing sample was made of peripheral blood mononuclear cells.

The CDR3 loop reads CASRPGDRTTQYF. Partial CDR3 DNA: TGTGCCAGCAGGCCCGGGGACAGGACCACC. V and J are TRBV27 and TRBJ2-5; TRBD1 agrees at 8 bases. The CDR3 end is not reached by the read, which stops 3 residues before it; the germline J gene fills it in. Germline V gene lookup returns CDR1 MNHEY and CDR2 SMNVEV (reference sequence). CDR3 length equals 13 residues.